These 10 T cell receptor beta chains share one sample of origin, sequenced in a study of spatial heterogeneity in lung cancer (dated by TCRdb to the late 2010s). Library prep was done by 5' RACE. Sequencer: NextSeq 500. In-frame beta chains were kept once TCRdb had trimmed the public reads at Q25 with fastp and called clones with MiXCR. Under each unique CDR3 protein, matching rows form one entry showing the most common genes and DNA. The table for this sample lists a few thousand distinct CDR3 sequences; over 7.5% of them were counted only once. Of the sample, 5% to 7% is held by the ten largest clones. The time point label, as the study defines it: sample taken at primary tumor resection. No cognate antigen is known for these TCRs. The investigation overall reported the following: The tumor nonsynonymous mutation count correlated with the number of expanded intratumoral alpha and beta TCRs.

This material consisted of lung tumor tissue, taken at surgery. The receptors stem from a female donor with early-stage non-small cell lung cancer.

This clonotype was found many times. The rearrangement uses TRBV29-1 and TRBJ2-2, with a possible D match to TRBD1 (6 bases). Trimming cost V 3 bases and J 3 bases, with 8 bases left between them. The CDR3 has 13 residues. Germline V gene lookup returns CDR1 SQVTM and CDR2 ANQGSEA. The CDR3: CSVEAGDTGELFF. CDR3 nucleotide sequence: TGCAGCGTTGAGGCAGGGGACACCGGGGAGCTGTTTTTT.

This clonotype was seen many times. This chain uses TRBV12-3 or TRBV12-4 with TRBJ2-7; TRBD1 matches 9 bases. With V trimmed by 8 bases and J by 3 bases, 5 bases remained unmatched. CDR3 length equals 13 residues. This CDR3 reads CASAPTGGYEQYF. In DNA, the CDR3 is TGTGCCAGCGCTCCGACAGGGGGCTACGAGCAGTACTTC.

Relative to its sample, this clonotype is medium-sized (0.01 to 0.1%). The rearrangement joins TRBV7-2 to TRBJ1-1; D unresolved. The germline V and J ends were trimmed by 5 bases and 11 bases, with 9 bases remaining between them. The CDR3 spans 10 residues. In germline, CDR1 is SGHTA, CDR2 FQGNSA. The CDR3 reads CASSQMTAFF. CDR3 DNA sequence: TGTGCCAGCAGCCAAATGACCGCTTTCTTT.

Judged by abundance, this clonotype is medium-sized. The gene calls are TRBV6-5 and TRBJ2-3; D unclear. Trimming left V 6 bases short and J 9 bases short, with 13 bases between. Germline V gives CDR1 MNHEY, CDR2 SVGAGI. This CDR3 is built from 12 residues. Here the CDR3 reads CASSPLVGTQYF. As DNA, the CDR3 is TGTGCCAGCAGCCCTCTAGTTGGAACGCAGTATTTT.

The chain uses TRBV5-5 and TRBJ2-7; D is perhaps TRBD2 (5 bases). The germline CDR1 and CDR2 sequences are SGHKS and YYEKEE (reference sequence). CDR3 length: 13 amino acids. CDR3 loop: CASSRGGRSPPFV. The DNA of the CDR3 is TGTGCCAGCAGCCGCGGAGGTCGGAGCCCCCCTTTCGTC.

This clonotype is medium-sized by share. V gene TRBV11-2 combines with J gene TRBJ2-3; D is undetermined. In germline, CDR1 is SGHAT, CDR2 FQNNGV. This CDR3 spans 14 amino acids. The V end was cut by 3 bases, the J end by 3 bases, with 10 bases between. In DNA, the CDR3 is TGTGCCAGCAGCTTTGGCAGCCAGACAGATACGCAGTATTTT. Its protein is CASSFGSQTDTQYF.

Within the sample, this clonotype is medium-sized. The J gene is TRBJ2-2, the V gene TRBV30; 7 positions match TRBD2. This CDR3 region has 14 residues. J was trimmed by 4 bases and V by 3 bases; bases with no gene match: 5. The germline gives CDR1 GTSNPN, CDR2 SVGIG (reference sequence). CDR3 in amino acids: CAWSTGLGTGELFF. CDR3 nucleotides: TGTGCCTGGAGCACAGGACTAGGCACCGGGGAGCTGTTTTTT.

In this sample, this clonotype is medium-sized. The chain joins TRBV7-8 to TRBJ2-1, with a weak D call TRBD2 (6 bases). There are 15 residues in the CDR3. Germline lookup yields CDR1 SGHVS and CDR2 FQNEAQ. V was pared by 2 bases and J by 5 bases, with 13 bases between. The CDR3 DNA reads as TGTGCCAGCAGCTTATTCGCGGGGCTCCACAATGAGCAGTTCTTC. Amino acid sequence: CASSLFAGLHNEQFF. The complete variable domain, with remaining parts taken from reference TRBV7-8 and TRBJ2-1, reads GAGVSQSPRYKVAKRGQDVALRCDPISGHVSLFWYQQALGQGPEFLTYFQNEAQLDKSGLPSDRFFAERPEGSVSTLKIQRTQQEDSAVYLCASSLFAGLHNEQFFGPGTRLTVL.

This chain connects TRBV7-9 to TRBJ2-7, with D possibly TRBD2 on 6 matching bases. From germline, CDR1 is SEHNR and CDR2 FQNEAQ (reference sequence). The V end was cut by 8 bases, the J end by 3 bases, with 14 bases between. The CDR3 covers 13 residues. The CDR3 DNA reads TGTGCCAGCCAAAGCGGGTCCGGCTACGAGCAGTACTTC. Translated, it gives CASQSGSGYEQYF.

This clonotype occurred a few times. The chain has TRBV14 and TRBJ1-5; possibly TRBD1 for D (6 bases). Trimming stripped 0 bases from V and 0 bases from J, with 12 bases between. The CDR3 extends over 17 amino acids. Germline loops: CDR1 SGHDN, CDR2 FVKESK. CDR3: CASSQDRRDNSNQPQHF. The CDR3 DNA sequence: TGTGCCAGCAGCCAAGATAGACGGGACAATAGCAATCAGCCCCAGCATTTT.